The clone carrying this T cell receptor (beta chain) was observed many times. Its target is not known. The data belong to a study of tumor and adjacent non-tumor tissue in lung cancer. Turning to the study itself: The patients, 10 men and roughly 5 women, were about 30 to 85 with stage I to III disease.

Notes on the study in general: In normal lung, the top 100 clones were significantly more dominant than in tumor. Patients with more diverse tumor TCRs had worse survival.

This sample's RNA came from whole unsorted tissue. More than 3 cm separated this lung sample from the edge of the tumor. The J segment lost 5 bases and the V segment lost 1 base, leaving 15 bases of the junction unmatched. The CDR3 is made up of 18 amino acids. Germline values: CDR1 LGHNA, CDR2 YNFKEQ. A modified ARM-PCR protocol with three rounds of nested PCR amplified TCRbeta. TCRdb recomputed calls from the multiplex PCR reads with MiXCR, one row per CDR3 protein. The table includes about 98,000 distinct CDR3 sequences, 80% detected once. The chain couples TRBV4-2 to TRBJ2-5; 8 bases agree with TRBD2. The source material was distant non-tumor lung tissue. The sequence was obtained from a man between 60 and 75 years old with small cell lung cancer. CDR3 bases: TGTGCCAGCAGCCAAGCCAGCGGGAGTAACTTTGGGGGGGAGACCCAGTACTTC. It translates to CASSQASGSNFGGETQYF.